This T cell receptor (beta chain) was captured by sequencing in a study of T cell responses to AZD1222 COVID-19 vaccine. Study results and caveats: Vaccine-associated CD4 TCRs spanned spike, dominant at 160-218 and 743-854. The study reported that nearly half of spike-specific TCRs target unmutated variant regions. Most donors were white British, females outnumbered males, and clonal diversity was possibly underestimated. Seropositive at baseline were only a handful of AZD1222 recipients.

The ends lost 1 base at V and 4 bases at J; junction bases unmatched: 2. The CDR3 contains 14 residues. The germline V gene encodes CDR1 SGHRS and CDR2 YFSETQ. Assay used: immunoSEQ multiplex PCR; TCRdb lists only in-frame clones, some missing. Among some 150,000 clones listed, approximately 90% were seen once. On this clone: Antigen: not known.

The J gene is TRBJ2-3, the V gene TRBV5-1; 8 nucleotides line up with TRBD2. The origin of this receptor is an adult who received the AZD1222 COVID-19 vaccine. The sequencing used peripheral blood, collected 28 days after the second AZD1222 dose. The CDR3 DNA is TGCGCCAGCAGCTTGACGGGAGGGCCAGATACGCAGTATTTT. It codes for CASSLTGGPDTQYF.